This is a list of T cell receptor beta chains from one sample in a study of response to subunit inactivated influenza vaccine. TCRdb reprocessed the RT-PCR reads with MiXCR, giving one entry per CDR3 protein. The profile shows 550,000 to 800,000 distinct CDR3 sequences, about a sixth of them singletons. The starting material was PBMCs from blood, obtained 11 to 12 days after vaccination. These receptors were taken from a man in his fifties or sixties who received an inactivated influenza vaccine. Both conserved end residues are part of each CDR3. D genes are given only for firm matches. Not all rows give a size; the values are once, few, many and, for expanded clones, a class.

j_call,d_call,clone_size,v_call,cdr3_nt,cdr3_aa
TRBJ1-5,.,.,TRBV7-8,TGTGCCAGCAGCTTACAGCCAGGCCAGCCCCAGCATTTT,CASSLQPGQPQHF
TRBJ2-1,TRBD2,.,TRBV9,TGTGCCAGCAGCCCCTGGACTAGTCTCGACAATGAGCAGTTCTTC,CASSPWTSLDNEQFF
TRBJ2-5,TRBD2,few,TRBV2,TGTGCCAGCAGCCTGCCTAGCGGGATGCAAGAGACCCAGTACTTC,CASSLPSGMQETQYF
TRBJ2-2,.,many,TRBV5-1,TGCGCCAGCAGCCCCGCCGGGGGTTCGAACACCGGGGAGCTGTTTTTT,CASSPAGGSNTGELFF
TRBJ2-2,TRBD1,many,TRBV29-1,TGCAGCGTTGGAGGACAGGGGAACACCGGGGAGCTGTTTTTT,CSVGGQGNTGELFF
TRBJ2-7,TRBD1,.,TRBV12-3/TRBV12-4,TGTGCCAGCAGTTTTAGGGGGCAAGACCACGAGCAGTACTTC,CASSFRGQDHEQYF
TRBJ2-7,TRBD2,few,TRBV5-1,TGCGCCAGCAGCTTGGCCGGGACTAGGACGAGCGAGCAGTACTTC,CASSLAGTRTSEQYF
TRBJ1-6,TRBD1,few,TRBV12-3/TRBV12-4,TGTGCCAGCACTTCCCCCGGGACAGTTAATTCACCCCTCCACTTT,CASTSPGTVNSPLHF
TRBJ2-7,TRBD2,.,TRBV29-1,TGCAGCCCTTTCTTCGGGGGACTAGCCCAGTACGAGCAGTACTTC,CSPFFGGLAQYEQYF
TRBJ2-7,.,.,TRBV24-1,TGTGCCACCAGTGATCCTGGTTACGAGCAGTACTTC,CATSDPGYEQYF
TRBJ2-7,TRBD1,few,TRBV10-3,TGTGCCATCAGTGAGTCACGGACAGGGGTCCACGAGCAGTACTTC,CAISESRTGVHEQYF
TRBJ1-4,.,.,TRBV5-1,TGCGCCAGCAGCCAAGACGGTAGACGTAGTGAAAAACTGTTTTTT,CASSQDGRRSEKLFF
TRBJ1-2,TRBD1,many,TRBV12-3/TRBV12-4,TGTGCCAGCAGTCGGACAGGGGGACGTGGCTACACCTTC,CASSRTGGRGYTF
TRBJ2-5,TRBD2,many,TRBV7-2,TGTGCCAGCAGCACTTCTAGCGGGAGTCAAGAGACCCAGTACTTC,CASSTSSGSQETQYF
TRBJ2-7,.,.,TRBV18,TGTGCCAGCTCACCACCCCAGGGGCTTTCCTACGAGCAGTACTTC,CASSPPQGLSYEQYF
TRBJ1-5,.,many,TRBV10-2,TGCGCCAGCAGTGATGAACAGGGAAACAATCAGCCCCAGCATTTT,CASSDEQGNNQPQHF
TRBJ2-7,.,many,TRBV11-2,TGTGCCAGCAGCGAGACCACCGGGACGCCCGTTGAGCAGTACTTC,CASSETTGTPVEQYF
TRBJ2-3,.,.,TRBV4-3,TGCGCCAGCAGCCAAGAGAGGTCCGCAGGCACAGATACGCAGTATTTT,CASSQERSAGTDTQYF
TRBJ1-2,.,.,TRBV7-9,TGTGCCAGCAGGAGGGCAGGCGAGGGCTACACCTTC,CASRRAGEGYTF
TRBJ2-1,TRBD1,.,TRBV20-1,TGCAGTGCTAGAGATCTCGACAGGGGTATAGCAAATGAGCAGTTCTTC,CSARDLDRGIANEQFF
TRBJ2-5,TRBD2,.,TRBV11-2,TGTGGCAGCAGCTTAGGTGTGCTAGCGGGGGAAGCACAAGAGACCCAGTACTTC,CGSSLGVLAGEAQETQYF
TRBJ2-7,.,.,TRBV20-1,TGCAGTGCCGGACGGGGGCGTTACGAGCAGTACTTC,CSAGRGRYEQYF
TRBJ2-5,.,few,TRBV15,TGTGCCACCAGCAGTCTAACCAGAGAGACCCAGTACTTC,CATSSLTRETQYF
TRBJ2-2,.,few,TRBV5-1,TGCGCCAGCAGCTTGCTGGGGGCGATCGGGGAGCTGTTTTTT,CASSLLGAIGELFF
TRBJ1-4,TRBD1,.,TRBV12-3/TRBV12-4,TGTGCCAGCAGCAGGGGACAGGGGGCGGCTAATGAAAAACTGTTTTTT,CASSRGQGAANEKLFF
TRBJ2-7,TRBD1,many,TRBV30,TGTGCCTGGAGTTATCTTCCGGGACAGGAGGCCTACGAGCAGTACTTC,CAWSYLPGQEAYEQYF
TRBJ2-7,TRBD2,.,TRBV7-3,TGTGCCAGCAGCTTAATGGCGGGAGCGGCCTACGAGCAGTACTTC,CASSLMAGAAYEQYF
TRBJ1-2,.,.,TRBV28,TGTGCCAGCAGGACCGGGACATTCTATGGCTACACCTTC,CASRTGTFYGYTF